The clone carrying this T cell receptor beta chain appeared a few times. Its target is not known. The record originates from a study of regulatory T cells in long-lasting Graves disease. Study observations and caveats: The number of shared public clonotypes was higher in persistent patients (about 3,000) than new patients (just over 950).

Construction of the TCR beta libraries employed iRepertoire HTBI primers in conjunction with Arm-PCR of CDR3 regions. MiXCR, applied by TCRdb to the multiplex PCR reads, yields one record per CDR3 protein. The table shows fewer than 450,000 distinct CDR3 sequences, with less than 25% occurring only once. Time point of the sample: persistent/refractory GD, antithyroid drugs over 5 years with positive TRAb. Following extraction of RNA from PBMCs, that RNA was used to make the TCR library. The TCR sequence derives from a female donor with Graves disease. Source: peripheral blood mononuclear cells (PBMCs), taken when the disease was refractory, from a patient treated with antithyroid drugs.

CDR3 bases: TGTGCCAGCAGTTACGACAGCCACTCCTACGAGCAGTACTTC. This sequence encodes CASSYDSHSYEQYF. The V gene is TRBV6-2 or TRBV6-3, the J gene TRBJ2-7, with a tentative D call TRBD1 (5 bases). Trimming removed 2 bases from V and 0 bases from J, with 8 bases in between. This CDR3 has 14 residues. The germline gives CDR1 MNHEY, CDR2 SVGEGT.